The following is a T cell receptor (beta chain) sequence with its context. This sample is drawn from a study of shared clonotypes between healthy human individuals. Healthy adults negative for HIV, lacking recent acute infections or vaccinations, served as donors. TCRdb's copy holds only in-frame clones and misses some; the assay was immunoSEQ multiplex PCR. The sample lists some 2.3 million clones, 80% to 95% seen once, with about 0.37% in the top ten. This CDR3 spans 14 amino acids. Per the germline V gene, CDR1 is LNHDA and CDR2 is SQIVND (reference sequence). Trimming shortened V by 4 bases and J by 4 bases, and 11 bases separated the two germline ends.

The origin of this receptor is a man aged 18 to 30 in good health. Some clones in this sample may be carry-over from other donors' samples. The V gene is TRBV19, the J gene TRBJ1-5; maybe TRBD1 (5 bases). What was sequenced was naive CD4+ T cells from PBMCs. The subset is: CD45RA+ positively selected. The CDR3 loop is CASSTRDWNQPQHF. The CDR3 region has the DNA TGTGCCAGTAGTACCCGGGACTGGAATCAGCCCCAGCATTTT.